The T cell receptor beta chain described here comes from a study of cytomegalovirus exposure and HLA in healthy donors. This CDR3 spans 11 amino acids. CDR1 is GTSNPN and CDR2 is SVGIG in the germline V gene (reference sequence). Trimming stripped 2 bases from V and 1 base from J, with 2 bases between. Study outcomes and limitations: For most TCR sequences rarity was the rule, although some public TCRs occurred in many donors. In a later analysis, parvovirus B19, influenza, CMV and Epstein-Barr virus appeared linked to several top co-occurrence clusters. Researchers reported from a later analysis that most CMV-associated TCR beta chains appeared HLA-restricted.

Use of 60 Vbeta and 13 Jbeta primers characterized the PCR. The repertoire was sequenced with immunoSEQ multiplex PCR; TCRdb's copy has only in-frame clones and lacks some. The sample table sets out around 200,000 clones. Regarding this clone: Its antigen is undetermined. This specimen includes other DNA sequences encoding the same CDR3.

Material: PBMCs. V is TRBV30 and J is TRBJ1-2; D is uncertain. This TCR was sampled from a woman aged 18-29 years in good health and CMV-seropositive. The chain's CDR3 is CAWSLNYGYTF. Here the CDR3 DNA reads TGTGCCTGGAGTCTTAACTATGGCTACACCTTC.